What follows are 22 T cell receptor beta chains derived from one specimen sequenced in a study of T cells in localized non-small cell lung cancer. Method: immunoSEQ multiplex PCR; TCRdb's copy keeps in-frame clones and lacks some. The data hold approximately 30,000 clones, with about nine tenths observed a single time. The starting material was peripheral blood, obtained before any cancer treatment. These receptors originate from a male donor aged 60 or older with stage III lung adenocarcinoma.

The CDR3, as DNA: TGTGCCAGCTCCGGATTGAGGGCAGGGGGGTCGGTAACTGAAGCTTTCTTT. Encoded protein: CASSGLRAGGSVTEAFF. The rearrangement uses TRBV18 and TRBJ1-1; 7 nucleotides match TRBD1. CDR1 KGHSH and CDR2 LQKENI come from the germline V gene. The CDR3 covers 17 residues. V was pared by 6 bases and J by 5 bases, with 18 bases of the junction left unmatched.

The chain has TRBV5-5 and TRBJ1-2, with D unclear. This CDR3 is 15 amino acids long. Germline V gene lookup returns CDR1 SGHKS and CDR2 YYEKEE (reference sequence). Deletions cut 0 bases from V and 1 base from J, with 10 bases between. The CDR3 region is CASSLEVSFNYGYTF. Here the CDR3 DNA reads TGTGCCAGCAGCTTGGAGGTCAGTTTTAACTATGGCTACACCTTC.

V gene TRBV9 combines with J gene TRBJ1-6; perhaps TRBD1 as D (5 bases). Germline V lookup: CDR1 SGDLS, CDR2 YYNGEE. This CDR3 is built from 15 residues. The V gene lost 3 bases and the J gene lost 4 bases, with 11 bases spanning the gap. This chain's CDR3 is CASSAPGPYNSPLHF. In DNA form, the CDR3 reads TGTGCCAGCAGCGCGCCGGGACCGTATAATTCACCCCTCCACTTT.

The chain combines TRBV18 with TRBJ2-1; 7 bases match TRBD2. After removal of 5 bases from V and 7 bases from J, the junction contained 5 bases not matched to a gene. The germline V gene encodes CDR1 KGHSH and CDR2 LQKENI. The CDR3 runs 13 residues. CDR3 protein: CASSATSANEQFF. The CDR3 bases are TGTGCCAGCTCAGCCACTAGCGCAAATGAGCAGTTCTTC.

This chain uses TRBV30 with TRBJ1-5; no clear D. There are 15 residues in the CDR3. Germline V CDR1 and CDR2: GTSNPN, SVGIG (reference sequence). Trimming left V 3 bases short and J 3 bases short, with 15 bases between. DNA for the CDR3: TGTGCCTGGAGCTTATTCTCAGGTAACAATCAGCCCCAGCATTTT. This gives the protein CAWSLFSGNNQPQHF.

The chain has TRBV12-5 and TRBJ2-7, with D possibly called TRBD1 or TRBD2 (5 bases each). Germline CDR1 LGHNT, CDR2 FRNRAP. Trimming cost V 1 base and J 0 bases, with 10 bases left between them. CDR3 length: 15 amino acids. CDR3 in amino acids: CASGLGWGSSYEQYF. The DNA of the CDR3 is TGTGCTAGTGGTTTGGGGTGGGGGAGCTCCTACGAGCAGTACTTC.

The V gene is TRBV5-1, the J gene TRBJ1-4; 10 positions match TRBD1. There are 16 residues in the CDR3. CDR1 is SGHRS and CDR2 is YFSETQ in the germline V gene. Trimming cost V 4 bases and J 6 bases; bases outside gene matches: 9. The CDR3 region is CASSPGGQGGDEKLFF. The DNA for the CDR3 is TGCGCCAGCAGCCCGGGCGGACAGGGGGGCGATGAAAAACTGTTTTTT.

This CDR3 reads CASTNRGRSYEQYF. Here the CDR3 DNA reads TGTGCCAGCACGAATAGGGGCAGATCCTACGAGCAGTACTTC. V usage is TRBV6-6 and J usage is TRBJ2-7, with D possibly matching TRBD1 (5 bases). V lost 7 bases, J lost 1 base, and 14 bases lay in between. The CDR3 runs 14 residues. CDR1 is MNHNY, CDR2 SVGAGI, per germline (reference sequence).

J is TRBJ1-5 and V is TRBV19, with 7 nucleotides matching TRBD1. This CDR3 has 15 residues. V shed 5 bases, J shed 9 bases, and the junction held 13 bases outside the gene matches. Germline V gene sequence: CDR1 LNHDA, CDR2 SQIVND (reference sequence). The CDR3 nucleotides are TGTGCCAGTAGTGGGACAGCCAACGATCTCCGGCCCCAGCATTTT. It yields the protein CASSGTANDLRPQHF.

V is TRBV6-1 and J is TRBJ1-2, with 7 bases fitting TRBD1. V shed 0 bases, J shed 8 bases, and the junction held 15 bases outside the gene matches. Germline CDR1 is MNHNS and CDR2 is SASEGT. The length of the CDR3 is 17 residues. Here the CDR3 DNA reads TGTGCCAGCAGTGAAGCCCCATCTTTCGACAGGGCTCACGGCTACACCTTC. This codes for CASSEAPSFDRAHGYTF.

J is TRBJ1-6 and V is TRBV25-1, with D possibly TRBD1 on 5 matching bases. The V end was cut by 1 base, the J end by 6 bases, with 13 bases between. CDR1 and CDR2 (germline): MGHDK, SYGVNS. This CDR3 spans 16 amino acids. CDR3 bases: TGTGCCAGCAGTGAATCCGGGGCCGGGTTTAATTCACCCCTCCACTTT. It translates to CASSESGAGFNSPLHF.

V is TRBV30 and J is TRBJ2-1; no clear D gene. Germline assignment: CDR1 GTSNPN and CDR2 SVGIG (reference sequence). V was clipped by 5 bases and J by 0 bases, with 14 bases between them. This CDR3 region has 15 residues. The CDR3 nucleotides read TGTGCCTGGGGACGCAAAGGAGCCTCCTACAATGAGCAGTTCTTC. Amino acid sequence: CAWGRKGASYNEQFF.

The rearrangement uses TRBV15 and TRBJ2-1; 16 bases fit TRBD2. The CDR3 sequence is 15 residues long. With 6 bases clipped from V and 12 bases from J, the junction kept 8 bases outside the gene matches. In germline, CDR1 is LNHNV, CDR2 YYDKDF (reference sequence). In DNA form, the CDR3 reads TGTGCCACCAGTCCCGGGACTAGCGGGAGGGTCGGGCAGTTCTTC. As protein: CATSPGTSGRVGQFF.

This clone appeared a few times. The rearrangement links TRBV4-1 to TRBJ2-3; no reliable D call. The CDR3 is 16 amino acids. Germline lookup yields CDR1 MGHRA and CDR2 YSYEKL. The germline V and J ends were trimmed by 0 bases and 0 bases, with 10 bases remaining between them. The CDR3, as DNA: TGCGCCAGCAGCCAAGAGGGCCGAACTAGCACAGATACGCAGTATTTT. Translating gives CASSQEGRTSTDTQYF.

V and J are TRBV6-5 and TRBJ2-2; no firm D call. Germline V gene lookup returns CDR1 MNHEY and CDR2 SVGAGI. With 5 bases removed from V and 7 bases from J, the gap between germline ends came to 8 bases. The CDR3 covers 12 residues. The CDR3 region has the DNA TGTGCCAGCAGTCCAAGGATCGGGGAGCTGTTTTTT. This encodes CASSPRIGELFF.

The chain links TRBV29-1 to TRBJ2-3, with a tentative D call TRBD2 (5 bases). Germline-derived CDR1 and CDR2 are SQVTM and ANQGSEA. CDR3 length: 13 amino acids. V gave up 3 bases and J gave up 3 bases, with 10 bases separating them. The CDR3 DNA sequence: TGCAGCGTTGATCCGGGGTGGACAGATACGCAGTATTTT. Its translation is CSVDPGWTDTQYF.

V gene TRBV14 combines with J gene TRBJ2-1; TRBD1 is a possible D gene (5 bases). CDR1 is SGHDN and CDR2 is FVKESK in the germline V gene. The CDR3 contains 14 residues. The V gene lost 4 bases and the J gene lost 7 bases, with 14 bases spanning the gap. The CDR3, as DNA: TGTGCCAGCAGCCGTACAGCAGGGTGGAATGAGCAGTTCTTC. It is translated as CASSRTAGWNEQFF.

CDR3 in amino acids: CASSLRGIDEKLFF. The CDR3, as DNA: TGTGCCAGCAGCTTACGGGGAATTGATGAAAAACTGTTTTTT. The genes are TRBV7-2 and TRBJ1-4; D remains unclear. This CDR3 comprises 14 residues. V lost 2 bases, J lost 6 bases, and 10 bases lay in between. In germline, CDR1 is SGHTA, CDR2 FQGNSA. The whole variable domain, remainder taken from reference TRBV7-2 and TRBJ1-4, is GAGVSQSPSNKVTEKGKDVELRCDPISGHTALYWYRQSLGQGLEFLIYFQGNSAPDKSGLPSDRFSAERTGGSVSTLTIQRTQQEDSAVYLCASSLRGIDEKLFFGSGTQLSVL.

This clone was recorded only once. V and J are TRBV28 and TRBJ1-1; the match to TRBD1 covers 11 bases. The CDR3 runs to 16 residues. V trimming: 8 bases; J trimming: 1 base; junction bases outside the gene matches: 9. Germline values: CDR1 MDHEN, CDR2 SYDVKM. The CDR3 loop reads CASRSGQGDGNTEAFF. DNA for the CDR3: TGTGCCAGCCGCTCGGGACAGGGGGACGGGAACACTGAAGCTTTCTTT.

This chain joins TRBV14 and TRBJ2-2, with D hard to call. The CDR3 has 14 amino acids. Looked up from germline, CDR1 is SGHDN and CDR2 is FVKESK. The V end lost 0 bases, the J end lost 3 bases, and 5 bases lay between the germline ends. The CDR3 is CASSQEVDTGELFF. The CDR3 bases are TGTGCCAGCAGCCAAGAGGTCGACACCGGGGAGCTGTTTTTT.

The rearrangement links TRBV5-4 to TRBJ1-1; no clear D gene. V shed 4 bases and J shed 0 bases, with 13 bases lying between them. The CDR3 has 15 amino acids. CDR1 SGHNT and CDR2 YYREEE come from the germline V gene (reference sequence). The chain's CDR3 is CASSTARRMNTEAFF. The CDR3 nucleotides are TGTGCCAGCAGCACGGCCAGGCGAATGAACACTGAAGCTTTCTTT.

The J gene is TRBJ2-2, the V gene TRBV7-9; D may be TRBD2 (5 bases). The length of the CDR3 is 17 residues. Germline V gene data show CDR1 as SEHNR and CDR2 as FQNEAQ (reference sequence). V lost 1 base, J lost 2 bases, and 14 bases lay in between. The CDR3 nucleotides read TGTGCCAGCAGCTTAGTGGATCACAGCGGTAACACCGGGGAGCTGTTTTTT. As protein: CASSLVDHSGNTGELFF.